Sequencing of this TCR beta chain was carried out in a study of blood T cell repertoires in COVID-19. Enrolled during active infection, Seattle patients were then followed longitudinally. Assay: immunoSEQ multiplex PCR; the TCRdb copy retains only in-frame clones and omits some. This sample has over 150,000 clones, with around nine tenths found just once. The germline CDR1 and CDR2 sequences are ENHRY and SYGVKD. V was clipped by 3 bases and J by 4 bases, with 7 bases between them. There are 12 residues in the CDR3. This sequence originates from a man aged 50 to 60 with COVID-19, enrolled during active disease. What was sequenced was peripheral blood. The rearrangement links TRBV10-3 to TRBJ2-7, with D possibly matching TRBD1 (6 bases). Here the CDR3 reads CAISETGYEQYF. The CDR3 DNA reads TGTGCCATCAGTGAAACAGGGTACGAGCAGTACTTC.